A single sample is the source of the 13 T cell receptor beta chains below, sequenced in a study of PD-L1 blockade in urothelial cancer. Noted time point: pretreatment peripheral blood. Clones were sequenced by immunoSEQ multiplex PCR, and TCRdb holds only the in-frame ones, with some missing. Among fewer than 75,000 clones listed, 75% to 90% were seen once. The source material was PBMCs, sampled around atezolizumab (anti-PD-L1) treatment. These receptor sequences come from a man aged 65-85 years with urothelial cancer.

V is TRBV19 and J is TRBJ2-3, with 9 bases identical to TRBD2. With V trimmed by 8 bases and J by 5 bases, 11 bases remained unmatched. The germline V gene has CDR1 LNHDA and CDR2 SQIVND (reference sequence). This CDR3 contains 15 residues. For the CDR3, the DNA is TGTGCCAGTGCAATGGGGCTAGCGGGACTAGATACGCAGTATTTT. Translation: CASAMGLAGLDTQYF. Filled out from reference TRBV19 and TRBJ2-3, the complete variable domain reads DGGITQSPKYLFRKEGQNVTLSCEQNLNHDAMYWYRQDPGQGLRLIYYSQIVNDFQKGDIAEGYSVSREKKESFPLTVTSAQKNPTAFYLCASAMGLAGLDTQYFGPGTRLTVL.

The J gene is TRBJ2-7, the V gene TRBV7-9, with 11 positions matching TRBD1. J was trimmed by 2 bases and V by 6 bases; bases with no gene match: 3. CDR1 is SEHNR, CDR2 FQNEAQ, per germline (reference sequence). The CDR3 length is 14 residues. The CDR3 region is CASRSGQGAYEQYF. CDR3 bases: TGTGCCAGCAGATCGGGACAGGGGGCCTACGAGCAGTACTTC.

The gene calls are TRBV19 and TRBJ1-1; tentatively, D is TRBD1 (6 bases). The CDR3 spans 15 residues. The V end was cut by 3 bases, the J end by 4 bases, with 15 bases between. Germline CDR1 reads LNHDA; CDR2 reads SQIVND (reference sequence). The CDR3 bases are TGTGCCAGTAGTATCCTACAGGGTAGGGCCACTGAAGCTTTCTTT. It codes for CASSILQGRATEAFF. The full variable domain, in which reference TRBV19 and TRBJ1-1 provide the parts outside the CDR3, is DGGITQSPKYLFRKEGQNVTLSCEQNLNHDAMYWYRQDPGQGLRLIYYSQIVNDFQKGDIAEGYSVSREKKESFPLTVTSAQKNPTAFYLCASSILQGRATEAFFGQGTRLTVV.

The chain couples TRBV28 to TRBJ1-1; D uncertain. In germline, CDR1 is MDHEN, CDR2 SYDVKM. The CDR3 sequence is 12 residues long. Trimming took 6 bases from V and 4 from J, leaving 9 bases between them. The CDR3 region has the DNA TGTGCCAGCAGGGTCAGGTCCACTGAAGCTTTCTTT. Translating gives CASRVRSTEAFF.

This clone was counted once. This chain uses TRBV5-4 with TRBJ2-5; tentative D call: TRBD1 (6 bases). CDR1 and CDR2 from the germline V gene are SGHNT and YYREEE (reference sequence). The germline V and J ends were trimmed by 0 bases and 1 base, with 13 bases remaining between them. The CDR3 is 16 residues long. The CDR3 nucleotides are TGTGCCAGCAGCTTGGGGGGGCGCGGTTCCCAAGAGACCCAGTACTTC. The encoded protein is CASSLGGRGSQETQYF.

The V and J genes are TRBV27 and TRBJ1-4; D possibly corresponds to TRBD1 (6 bases). Per germline, CDR1 MNHEY and CDR2 SMNVEV (reference sequence). The CDR3 consists of 13 residues. Between the trimmed V and J ends, which lost 2 bases and 11 bases, there was a span of 12 bases. CDR3 in amino acids: CASSLVRGRKLFF. The CDR3 DNA reads as TGTGCCAGCAGTTTAGTCAGGGGTCGGAAACTGTTTTTT.

The V gene is TRBV14, the J gene TRBJ1-2; no clear D. Germline CDR1 reads SGHDN; CDR2 reads FVKESK. CDR3 length equals 16 residues. Trimming took off 3 bases at V and 0 bases at J, with 14 bases between the two ends. CDR3 region: CASSHPGSPTNYGYTF. Here the CDR3 DNA reads TGTGCCAGCAGCCACCCGGGATCCCCAACTAACTATGGCTACACCTTC.

This chain joins TRBV28 and TRBJ2-2; 7 bases are a match to TRBD1. Losses at the gene ends were 5 bases for V and 5 bases for J; bases not matched to a gene: 8. Germline CDR1 reads MDHEN; CDR2 reads SYDVKM. This CDR3 spans 15 amino acids. The CDR3 region is CASSTGQPGTGELFF. Here the CDR3 DNA reads TGTGCCAGCAGTACGGGACAGCCGGGGACCGGGGAGCTGTTTTTT.

This rearrangement joins TRBV19 to TRBJ2-7; tentative D call: TRBD2 (6 bases). V was cut by 6 bases and J by 6 bases, with 12 bases left in between. Germline lookup yields CDR1 LNHDA and CDR2 SQIVND (reference sequence). CDR3 length: 12 residues. CDR3 in DNA: TGTGCCAGTAGCGGCGGGACGGGCGAGCAGTACTTC. Amino acids: CASSGGTGEQYF.

V is TRBV29-1 and J is TRBJ2-7, with 12 positions matching TRBD2. The junction had 6 bases not matched to a gene; V was cut back by 5 bases and J by 1 base. Looked up from germline, CDR1 is SQVTM and CDR2 is ANQGSEA. This CDR3 contains 15 residues. The CDR3 sequence: CSVRYGLAGSYEQYF. The CDR3 nucleotides are TGCAGCGTTCGATACGGACTAGCGGGATCCTACGAGCAGTACTTC.

The CDR3 coding sequence is TGTGCCAGCAGTTACCCGGGGCTGGGGGCGTATGAGCAGTTCTTC. This sequence encodes CASSYPGLGAYEQFF. The gene calls are TRBV6-6 and TRBJ2-1, with D perhaps matching TRBD1 (6 bases). The CDR3 loop spans 15 amino acids. CDR1 MNHNY and CDR2 SVGAGI come from the germline V gene (reference sequence). V was pared by 2 bases and J by 8 bases, with 16 bases between.

The chain combines TRBV4-2 with TRBJ2-1; 7 nucleotides agree with TRBD1. CDR3 length: 17 residues. V shed 1 base, J shed 2 bases, and the junction held 8 bases outside the gene matches. Germline V gives CDR1 LGHNA, CDR2 YNFKEQ. For the CDR3, the DNA is TGTGCCAGCAGCCAAGGATTCCGGGACAGAGCCTACAATGAGCAGTTCTTC. Translated, it gives CASSQGFRDRAYNEQFF.

The V call is TRBV28, the J call TRBJ2-7, with a possible D match to TRBD1 (7 bases). Germline-derived CDR1 and CDR2 are MDHEN and SYDVKM. The CDR3 contains 13 residues. Trimming took 6 bases from V and 3 from J, leaving 12 bases between them. As DNA, the CDR3 is TGTGCCAGCAGCCCGGGGGACAGCTACGAGCAGTACTTC. Amino acid sequence: CASSPGDSYEQYF.